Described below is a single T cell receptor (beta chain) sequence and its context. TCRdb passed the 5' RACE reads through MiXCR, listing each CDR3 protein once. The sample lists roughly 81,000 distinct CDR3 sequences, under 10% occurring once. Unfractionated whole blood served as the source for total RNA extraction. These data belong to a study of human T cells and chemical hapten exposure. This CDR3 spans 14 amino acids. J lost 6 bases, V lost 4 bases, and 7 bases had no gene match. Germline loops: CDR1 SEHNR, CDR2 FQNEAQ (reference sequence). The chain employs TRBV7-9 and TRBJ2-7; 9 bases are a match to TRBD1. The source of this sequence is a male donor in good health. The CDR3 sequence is CASSSRTGAGEQYF. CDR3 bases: TGTGCCAGCAGCTCCCGGACAGGGGCTGGCGAGCAGTACTTC.